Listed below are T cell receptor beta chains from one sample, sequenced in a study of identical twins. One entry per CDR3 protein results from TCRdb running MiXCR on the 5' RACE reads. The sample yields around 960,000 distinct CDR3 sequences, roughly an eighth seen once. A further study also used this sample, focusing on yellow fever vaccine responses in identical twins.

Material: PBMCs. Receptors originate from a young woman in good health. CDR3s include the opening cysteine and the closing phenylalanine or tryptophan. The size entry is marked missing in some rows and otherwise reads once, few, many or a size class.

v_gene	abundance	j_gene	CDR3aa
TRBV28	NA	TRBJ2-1	CASSPRDRANEQFF
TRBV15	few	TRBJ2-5	CATNERELETQYF
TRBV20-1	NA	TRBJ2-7	CSARGRDSGYYEQYF
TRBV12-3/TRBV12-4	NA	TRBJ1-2	CASSLSAGGGGGGYTF
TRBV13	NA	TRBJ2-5	CASSPGTGQTQYF
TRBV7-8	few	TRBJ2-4	CASSSAGTVKNIQYF
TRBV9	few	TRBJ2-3	CASSPGRSFGGYTQYF
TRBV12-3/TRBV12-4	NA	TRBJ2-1	CASSLGLERGGEQFF
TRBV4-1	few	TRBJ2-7	CASSQDAGGTSYEQYF
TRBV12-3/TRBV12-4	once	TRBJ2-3	CTSSLSGLAGAPDTQYF
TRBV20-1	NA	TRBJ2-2	CCARGRLAGENTGELFF
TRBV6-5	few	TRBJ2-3	CASSFQREGADTQYF
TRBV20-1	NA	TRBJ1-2	CSARVPGRYPDGYTF
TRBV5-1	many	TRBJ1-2	CASSLAEIYGYTF
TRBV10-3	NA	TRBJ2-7	CAISESSPLVSGSNEQYF
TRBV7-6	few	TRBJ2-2	CASSLAGWDREVTGELFF
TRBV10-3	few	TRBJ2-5	CATDGLAGGRETQYF
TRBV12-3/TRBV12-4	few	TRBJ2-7	CASSPPGSSGTYEQYF
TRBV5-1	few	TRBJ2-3	CASSFGFADTQYF
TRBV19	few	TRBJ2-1	CASSITSLSYNEQFF
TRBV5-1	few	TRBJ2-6	CASSLAGGFSSGANVLTF
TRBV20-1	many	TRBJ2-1	CSARPTTGPSYNEQFF
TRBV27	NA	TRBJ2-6	CASRPDLRGANVLTF
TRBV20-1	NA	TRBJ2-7	CSARGRVYEQYF
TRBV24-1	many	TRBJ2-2	CATAAGAKGELFF
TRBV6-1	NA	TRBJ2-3	CASSEVSGGTDTQYF
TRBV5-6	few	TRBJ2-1	CASSWTSGANEQFF
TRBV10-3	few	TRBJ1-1	CAISEPGRGASDRIDEAFF
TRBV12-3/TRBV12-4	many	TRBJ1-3	CASRPQGVLNTIYF
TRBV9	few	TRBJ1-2	CASSVKSRTGDGYTF
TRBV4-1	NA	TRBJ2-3	CASSGTATDTQYF
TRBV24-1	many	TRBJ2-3	CATSPAGPSTDTQYF
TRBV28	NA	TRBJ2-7	CASKPSGGNEQYF
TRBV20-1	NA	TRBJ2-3	CSAPRSGSDTQYF
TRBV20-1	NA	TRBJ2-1	CSAGQDKFYNEQFF
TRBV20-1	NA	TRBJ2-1	CSARGWRVGTSGRLANEQFF
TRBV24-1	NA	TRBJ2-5	CATSEGGTGYQETQYF
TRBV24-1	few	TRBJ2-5	CATSGWGETQYF
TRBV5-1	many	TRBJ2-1	CASSLEVAGRKEQFF
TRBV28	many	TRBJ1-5	CASIRTLGNQPQHF
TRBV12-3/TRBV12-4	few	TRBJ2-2	CASSLNILGTGELFF
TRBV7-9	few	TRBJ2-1	CASSLRQQFF
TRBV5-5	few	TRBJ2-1	CASSLWDRDNNEQFF
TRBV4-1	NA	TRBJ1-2	CASSLPTGQFYGYTF
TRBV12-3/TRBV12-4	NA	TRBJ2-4	CASSLQGWDKNIQYF
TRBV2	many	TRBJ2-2	CASSSENTGELFF
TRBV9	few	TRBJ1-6	CASSALTDSPLHF
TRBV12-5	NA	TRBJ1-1	CASGYSFGLGNTEAFF
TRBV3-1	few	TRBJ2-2	CASSQAASGNTGELFF
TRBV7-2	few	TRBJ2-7	CASSYQRYYEQYF
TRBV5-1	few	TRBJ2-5	CASSLAQGGQETQYF
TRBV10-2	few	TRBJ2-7	CASSSPLAGFTYEQYF
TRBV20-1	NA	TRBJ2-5	CSASWRPQETQYF
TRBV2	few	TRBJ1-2	CASSEGTGGVTRYTF
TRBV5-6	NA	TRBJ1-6	CASSSVQGGSPLHF